This T cell receptor beta chain was profiled in a study of radiotherapy plus CTLA-4 blockade in lung cancer. This clone was found a few times. Libraries were prepared by immunoSEQ multiplex PCR; TCRdb keeps only in-frame clonotypes and omits some of them. Counted here are roughly 77,000 clones, 74% occurring once; the ten biggest clones make up approximately 10%. Trimming removed 3 bases at V and 4 bases at J, with 12 bases between. This CDR3 contains 14 residues. CDR1 is ENHRY, CDR2 SYGVKD, per germline. This clonotype was sampled from a human donor with non-small cell lung cancer whose response to radiotherapy plus ipilimumab could not be evaluated. The material sequenced was peripheral blood, taken from a patient treated with radiotherapy plus ipilimumab. The V call is TRBV10-3, the J call TRBJ1-2, with D possibly matching TRBD1 (6 bases). The CDR3 protein is CAISDSKTGYGYTF. The CDR3, as DNA: TGTGCCATCAGTGATTCCAAGACAGGCTATGGCTACACCTTC.